This T cell receptor beta chain stems from a study of cytomegalovirus exposure and HLA in healthy donors. V gave up 11 bases and J gave up 1 base, with 11 bases separating them. The CDR3 loop spans 12 amino acids. Germline V CDR1 and CDR2: ENHRY, SYGVKD. PCR was performed using 60 Vbeta and 13 Jbeta primers. Measured with immunoSEQ multiplex PCR; TCRdb has only the in-frame clones, and not every one. Here the sample spans tens of thousands of clones, 60% to 80% being singletons. This clone has only one observation. The sequenced sample was PBMCs. The chain employs TRBV10-3 and TRBJ1-1, with D maybe TRBD1 (5 bases). The source is a middle-aged woman in good health and CMV-seropositive. Here the CDR3 reads CASRGGNTEAFF. In nucleotides, the CDR3 is TGTGCCTCCCGGGGGGGGAACACTGAAGCTTTCTTT.